These T cell receptor beta chains were read from a single sample in a study of blood T cells in healthy people across ages. In TCRdb, the 5' RACE reads were re-called with MiXCR into one record per CDR3 protein. The repertoire holds approximately 1.5 million distinct CDR3 sequences, about 32% seen once, with 10% to 12% in the top ten. Sequenced sample: blood. The receptors derive from a woman under 40 in good health. The CDR3 runs from the conserved cysteine through the conserved F or W. D genes are given only for firm matches. Not every row has a clone size; where given, it reads once, few, many or a size class.

clone_size	v_call	d_call	j_call	cdr3_nt	cdr3_aa
few	TRBV11-2	NA	TRBJ2-3	TGTGCCAGCAGGGGTGATCGGATAATCGGGGGTAGTACAGATACGCAGTATTTT	CASRGDRIIGGSTDTQYF
NA	TRBV21-1	NA	TRBJ2-6	TGTGCCAGCCTGAAAGGGTATAACTCTGGGGCCAACGTCCTGACTTTC	CASLKGYNSGANVLTF
once	TRBV12-3/TRBV12-4	NA	TRBJ2-6	TGTGCCAGCACCGAACAGCAGGACTTCTACCTCCTCTCTGGGGCCAACATCCTGACTTTC	CASTEQQDFYLLSGANILTF
NA	TRBV19	TRBD2	TRBJ2-1	TGTGCCAGTAGTATCGAACGGGGGGGATCCTACAATGAGCAGTTCTTC	CASSIERGGSYNEQFF
NA	TRBV13	NA	TRBJ2-4	TGTGCCAGCAGCCGTAGCGGAGGTTCCTACAATGAGCAGTACTTC	CASSRSGGSYNEQYF
NA	TRBV20-1	TRBD2	TRBJ2-1	TGCAGTGCTGACGCTGGCGGGAGCTCCTACAATGAGCAGTTCTTC	CSADAGGSSYNEQFF
few	TRBV24-1	TRBD1	TRBJ2-1	TGTGCCACCAGTGATAGTAGAGGGGGCTTTACCAATGAGCAGTTCTTC	CATSDSRGGFTNEQFF
NA	TRBV4-1	NA	TRBJ1-1	TGCGCCAGCAGCCAGCACAGGGATCGGAGCACTGAAGCTTTCTTT	CASSQHRDRSTEAFF
many	TRBV18	NA	TRBJ2-3	TGTGCCAGCTCACCGGGACCTGCAACAGATACGCAGTATTTT	CASSPGPATDTQYF
NA	TRBV3-1	NA	TRBJ2-3	TGTGCCAGCAGCCACTTCCAGGGTGGCACAGATACGCAGTATTTT	CASSHFQGGTDTQYF
NA	TRBV4-2	TRBD1	TRBJ1-1	TGTGCCAGCAGCCAAGGAACAGGGGTAAACACTAAAGCTTTCTTT	CASSQGTGVNTKAFF
NA	TRBV6-6	TRBD2	TRBJ2-7	TGTGCCAGCAGTTACCCGGGAGGGCCTGGCGAGCAGTACTTC	CASSYPGGPGEQYF